This entry concerns a single T cell receptor (beta chain). This clonotype was counted a few times. Its recognized antigen is unknown. No base-level quality is on record; no much larger clone is a single base apart. Donors were 40 or so systemically healthy Caucasian individuals from Russia aged 6 to 90 years. Each donor gave ten milliliters of peripheral blood, collected into EDTA-treated Vacutainer tubes. Ficoll-Paque density-gradient centrifugation was used to isolate PBMCs, with at least 7 million obtained per sample. Trizol reagent was used to extract total RNA from PBMCs, with at least 5 micrograms per sample. For every donor, flow cytometry on a PBMC aliquot measured the percentage of naive CD45RAhigh/CD27high T cells. The library was obtained by 5' RACE. This sample was sequenced with an Illumina HiSeq 2500. The second PCR ran for roughly 7 to 12 cycles and used a J-beta primer mix along with a sample-barcoded 5' primer. A unique molecular identifier was introduced onto each TCR beta cDNA molecule by a template-switch 5' adaptor carrying 12 random nucleotides. At least 2.5 million CDR3-containing paired-end reads were obtained from each sample. First-strand cDNA synthesis was performed from all RNA using the Mint cDNA synthesis kit, with priming by a TRBC-specific oligonucleotide. All cDNA was treated with uracil-DNA glycosylase and then went through a first 18-cycle PCR with the universal primers M1SS and BC2_uni_R. The published analysis was carried out like this. Each sample was normalized by randomly selecting 1 million high-quality reads, each carrying a distinct molecular identifier. Reads with shared molecular identifiers were discarded instead of being binned into consensus sequences. MiTCR, run with a Q25 quality threshold and the strictest error-elimination algorithm, handled CDR3 identification, clonotype clustering and error correction. Lower-bound total TCR beta diversity was estimated with a nonparametric unseen species model using Euler transformation. TCRdb reprocessing: public reads trimmed at Q25 with fastp, clones called with MiXCR, in-frame beta chains kept. A single entry per CDR3 protein holds the most common genes and DNA from its merged rows. The V and J calls shown here were made by TCRdb, not taken from the authors' results. The sample data list around 500,000 distinct CDR3 sequences, and around a quarter of these were observed just once. Jointly, the top ten make up 3.6% of the sample.

This sample is part of a study of blood T cells in healthy people across ages (dated by TCRdb to between 2014 and 2016). Study-level background: In model experiments, template switching captured about one uniquely barcoded TCR beta cDNA molecule for every two T cells. Using deep sequencing normalized with unique cDNA molecular identifiers, the study measured how TCR beta repertoire diversity changes with age. Four age groups were formed from the donors: young (average roughly 15 years), middle-aged (around 37), aged (over 55) and long-lived (around 82). Using the same blood draw, the study looked at two additional independent replicas of 1 million unique cDNA reads for two donors, one aged 18 to 29 and the other aged 80 or older.

The germline V gene supplies CDR1 MNHNS and CDR2 SASEGT. From the cysteine up to the phenylalanine, the CDR3 has a length of 15 residues. Solely the CDR3 DNA is kept, with 45 bases framed from the first base. V loses 1 base, J loses 4 bases, and the germline ends lie 10 bases apart. General findings and caveats noted by the study authors: Total diversity estimates from one million sequenced T cells were considered lower bounds and underestimates. Observed TCR beta diversity per million T cells fell roughly linearly with age, and a significant reduction was already apparent by age around 40. Compared with the aged group, the long-lived group had more naive CD4+ T cells, fewer expanded clones and increased TCR diversity, suggesting age selection. Conclusive comparison of naive and antigen-experienced compartments was prevented by the profiling of bulk unsorted PBMCs. The CMV infection status of donors was not known, potentially confounding age-related changes in expanded clonotypes. The percentage of naive T cells measured by flow cytometry correlated strongly with observed TCR beta diversity.

A further study also used this sample, focusing on T cells of mothers and their children. As noted in the second study: Nine systemically healthy Caucasian individuals, comprising three mothers and their six children, were included as donors. cDNA synthesis consumed the entire amount of extracted RNA, loaded at around 1.5 ug RNA in each 15 ul reaction. In the second PCR, sample barcodes and 2-4 random nucleotides were introduced via the M1S primer. Over 9 million TCR beta CDR3 reads came from each mother, compared with 3.3 million or so reads from each child. In both related and unrelated pairs, thymic selection shapes the output of TCR recombination in a similar way, with inherited differences having only a minor effect. Normalized repertoire overlap was always slightly but never significantly higher in related than unrelated mother-child pairs. With a sensitivity of approximately 92 clones per million clonotypes, no persistent microchimeric T cell clones were detected. The study used deep NGS to compare TCR beta repertoires of mothers and children, seeking features distinguishing related mother-child pairs from unrelated individuals. On average, the children were approximately 11 +/- 4 years old, while the mothers were about 38 +/- 4 years old. After adapter ligation was performed with NEBNext reagents, the libraries were sequenced on an Illumina HiSeq 2000 with 100+100 nt paired-end reads. To avoid cross-contamination, the mother libraries and the child libraries were prepared a month apart and sequenced in separate runs. For each donor, between about 450,000 and 2,300,000 distinct TCR beta clonotypes were identified. Naive TCR beta clonotypes were estimated from low-frequency clonotypes matched to each donor's FACS-determined naive share, without sorting.

The TCR was taken from a boy aged 2 to 10 in good health. This sequence uses TRBV6-1 and TRBJ2-2; tentative D gene TRBD1, with 6 bases matching. The sequenced sample consisted of blood. In nucleotides, the sequence is TGTGCCAGCAGTGAAGTGGGGGCGCGCACCGGGGAGCTGTTTTTT. It is translated as CASSEVGARTGELFF.